This is a list of T cell receptor beta chains from one sample in a study of blood T cells in healthy people across ages. MiXCR, applied by TCRdb to the 5' RACE reads, yields one record per CDR3 protein. The table lists approximately 1.5 million distinct CDR3 sequences, 34% of them singletons. The sample comprised blood. All receptors derive from a woman in her 30s in good health. Both conserved end residues are part of each CDR3. A D gene is named only where the DNA matches it firmly. Part of the rows lack a size; the others show once, few, many or a class for expanded clones.

abundance	j_gene	v_gene	d_gene	CDR3aa	CDR3nt
many	TRBJ2-7	TRBV10-3	TRBD2	CAISESRFASGSYEQYF	TGTGCCATCAGTGAGTCGAGGTTTGCTAGCGGGTCCTACGAGCAGTACTTC
-	TRBJ2-3	TRBV9	TRBD2	CASSVLASGGPDTQYF	TGTGCCAGCAGCGTACTGGCTAGCGGGGGGCCAGATACGCAGTATTTT
-	TRBJ2-7	TRBV7-9	-	CASSGNVGAYEQYF	TGTGCCAGCAGCGGAAACGTAGGAGCCTACGAGCAGTACTTC
few	TRBJ2-7	TRBV28	TRBD2	CASLALAGAGSSYEQYF	TGTGCCAGCCTCGCGCTAGCGGGAGCGGGTAGCTCCTACGAGCAGTACTTC
-	TRBJ1-2	TRBV12-3/TRBV12-4	TRBD1	CASSLLRTGGGYTF	TGTGCCAGCAGTCTACTAAGGACAGGGGGTGGCTACACCTTC
many	TRBJ2-1	TRBV6-5	TRBD2	CASSYKMIGRGEQFF	TGTGCCAGCAGTTACAAGATGATCGGGAGGGGCGAGCAGTTCTTC
-	TRBJ2-5	TRBV3-1	-	CASSQEETTWETQYF	TGTGCCAGCAGCCAAGAAGAGACCACCTGGGAGACCCAGTACTTC
few	TRBJ2-1	TRBV27	-	CASSLVPGLALYNEQFF	TGTGCCAGCAGTTTGGTTCCGGGACTGGCTCTCTACAATGAGCAGTTCTTC
many	TRBJ2-7	TRBV4-2	-	CASSPGEAYEQYF	TGTGCCAGCAGCCCTGGGGAGGCCTACGAGCAGTACTTC
few	TRBJ2-1	TRBV7-9	-	CASSAVNGDEQFF	TGTGCCAGCAGCGCCGTAAACGGGGATGAGCAGTTCTTC
-	TRBJ2-7	TRBV9	-	CASSYFWRDYEQYF	TGTGCCAGCAGCTACTTCTGGCGGGACTACGAGCAGTACTTC
few	TRBJ1-5	TRBV7-9	TRBD1	CASSFGQQGGQPQHF	TGTGCCAGCAGCTTCGGGCAACAGGGGGGTCAGCCCCAGCATTTT
many	TRBJ2-1	TRBV10-3	-	CAISEDRDVNEQFF	TGTGCCATCAGTGAGGACCGGGACGTTAATGAGCAGTTCTTC
-	TRBJ2-5	TRBV12-3/TRBV12-4	-	CASNVGLKETQYF	TGTGCCAGCAACGTGGGCCTAAAAGAGACCCAGTACTTC
-	TRBJ1-2	TRBV27	-	CASSLFRGGYGYTF	TGTGCCAGCAGTTTATTCCGCGGAGGTTATGGCTACACCTTC
-	TRBJ2-6	TRBV2	TRBD1	CARKTGSGANVLTF	TGTGCCAGGAAGACAGGGTCTGGGGCCAACGTCCTGACTTTC
few	TRBJ1-6	TRBV10-2	-	CASSDEGRNSPLHF	TGCGCCAGCAGTGATGAGGGCCGTAATTCACCCCTCCACTTT
-	TRBJ2-7	TRBV7-9	-	CASSLSWESYEQYF	TGTGCCAGCAGCTTATCCTGGGAGTCCTACGAGCAGTACTTC
few	TRBJ2-3	TRBV2	TRBD2	CASASLADTDTQYF	TGTGCCAGCGCTAGCCTAGCGGACACAGATACGCAGTATTTT
-	TRBJ2-1	TRBV18	TRBD2	CASSPGLTSGTSYNEQFF	TGTGCCAGCTCACCGGGACTGACTAGCGGGACAAGCTACAACGAGCAGTTCTTC
-	TRBJ2-7	TRBV28	-	CASSSGRAAVSYEQYF	TGTGCCAGCAGCTCGGGACGAGCGGCTGTTTCCTACGAGCAGTACTTC
few	TRBJ2-7	TRBV20-1	-	CSAREREQYF	TGCAGTGCTAGAGAACGGGAGCAGTACTTC
many	TRBJ1-6	TRBV7-9	-	CASSPSPQAGSPLHF	TGTGCCAGCAGCCCAAGTCCGCAGGCAGGTTCACCCCTCCACTTT
once	TRBJ2-5	TRBV6-1	-	CATGVLGALETQYF	TGTGCCACCGGAGTGCTGGGGGCGCTGGAGACCCAGTACTTC
few	TRBJ2-1	TRBV12-3/TRBV12-4	TRBD2	CASSPGGSGSPVNEQFF	TGTGCCAGCAGTCCTGGGGGGAGCGGGAGTCCTGTAAATGAGCAGTTCTTC
-	TRBJ1-2	TRBV7-9	-	CASSLAASYGYTF	TGTGCCAGCAGCTTAGCCGCTAGCTATGGCTACACCTTC
-	TRBJ2-1	TRBV20-1	TRBD2	CSAARAGAGNEQFF	TGCAGTGCGGCCAGAGCGGGAGCAGGTAATGAGCAGTTCTTC
-	TRBJ1-5	TRBV28	-	CASSWDRDQPQHF	TGTGCCAGCAGTTGGGACCGCGATCAGCCCCAGCATTTT
many	TRBJ2-5	TRBV5-1	-	CASSSYLEETQYF	TGCGCCAGCAGCTCCTACTTGGAAGAGACCCAGTACTTC
few	TRBJ2-1	TRBV5-5	TRBD2	CASSSTRGPGSGSGGNEQFF	TGTGCCAGCAGCTCCACCCGCGGCCCTGGCAGCGGGAGTGGGGGTAATGAGCAGTTCTTC
once	TRBJ2-7	TRBV20-1	-	CSARDLNGRLEQYF	TGCAGTGCTAGAGACCTAAACGGCAGGCTCGAGCAGTACTTC
-	TRBJ1-2	TRBV3-1	TRBD1	CASSRGTGGKASYGYTF	TGTGCCAGCAGCCGGGGGACAGGGGGCAAGGCTAGCTATGGCTACACCTTC
-	TRBJ2-3	TRBV12-3/TRBV12-4	-	CASRLDLINTQYF	TGTGCCAGCAGACTAGACCTCATAAATACGCAGTATTTT
-	TRBJ2-1	TRBV28	TRBD2	CASSQELAGENNEQFF	TGTGCCAGCAGTCAAGAGCTAGCGGGAGAAAACAATGAGCAGTTCTTC
few	TRBJ1-2	TRBV29-1	-	CSVEPAVAGYTF	TGCAGCGTTGAACCGGCGGTCGCGGGCTACACCTTC
-	TRBJ1-5	TRBV5-6	-	CASSYFSTPNQPQHF	TGTGCCAGCAGCTACTTCTCTACACCTAATCAGCCCCAGCATTTT
few	TRBJ1-4	TRBV10-3	TRBD1	CAISEGTGSEKLFF	TGTGCCATCAGTGAGGGGACAGGGAGTGAAAAACTGTTTTTT
few	TRBJ1-5	TRBV9	TRBD1	CASSPRQGGQPQHF	TGTGCCAGCAGCCCTCGTCAGGGGGGACAGCCCCAGCATTTT
many	TRBJ2-7	TRBV29-1	TRBD1	CSVTGVGSYEQYF	TGCAGCGTCACAGGGGTGGGTAGCTACGAGCAGTACTTC
few	TRBJ2-7	TRBV20-1	TRBD1	CSARDDRGLNEQYF	TGCAGTGCTAGAGATGACAGGGGGCTCAACGAGCAGTACTTC
few	TRBJ1-5	TRBV14	TRBD1	CASSQGQGVDQPQHF	TGTGCCAGCAGCCAAGGGCAGGGGGTAGATCAGCCCCAGCATTTT